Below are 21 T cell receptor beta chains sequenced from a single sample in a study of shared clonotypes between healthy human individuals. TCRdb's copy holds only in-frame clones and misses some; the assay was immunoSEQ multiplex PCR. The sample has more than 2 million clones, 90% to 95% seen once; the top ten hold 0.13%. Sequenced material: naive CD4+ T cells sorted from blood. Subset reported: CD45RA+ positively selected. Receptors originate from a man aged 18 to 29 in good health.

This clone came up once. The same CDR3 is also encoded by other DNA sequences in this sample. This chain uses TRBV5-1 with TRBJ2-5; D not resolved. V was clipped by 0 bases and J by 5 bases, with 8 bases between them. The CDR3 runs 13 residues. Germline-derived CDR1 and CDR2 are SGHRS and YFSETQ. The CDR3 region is CASSLGLGETQYF. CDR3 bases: TGCGCCAGCAGCTTGGGACTGGGGGAGACCCAGTACTTC.

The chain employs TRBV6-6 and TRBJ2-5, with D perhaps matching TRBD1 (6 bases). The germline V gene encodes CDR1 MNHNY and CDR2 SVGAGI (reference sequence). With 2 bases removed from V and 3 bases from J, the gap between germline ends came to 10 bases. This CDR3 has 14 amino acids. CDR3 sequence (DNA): TGTGCCAGCAGTTACCGGGACAAGGAAGAGACCCAGTACTTC. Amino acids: CASSYRDKEETQYF.

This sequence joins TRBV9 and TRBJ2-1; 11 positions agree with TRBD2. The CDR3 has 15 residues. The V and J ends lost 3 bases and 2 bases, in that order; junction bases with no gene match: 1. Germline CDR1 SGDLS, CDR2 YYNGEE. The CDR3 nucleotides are TGTGCCAGCAGCGAACTAGCGGGGGCCTACAATGAGCAGTTCTTC. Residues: CASSELAGAYNEQFF.

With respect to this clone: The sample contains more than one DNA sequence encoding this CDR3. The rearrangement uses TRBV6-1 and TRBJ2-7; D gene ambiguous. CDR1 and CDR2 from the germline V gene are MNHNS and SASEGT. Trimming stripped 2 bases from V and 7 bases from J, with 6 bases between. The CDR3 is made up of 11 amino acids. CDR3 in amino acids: CASSEFREQYF. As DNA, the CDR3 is TGTGCCAGCAGTGAATTCAGGGAGCAGTACTTC.

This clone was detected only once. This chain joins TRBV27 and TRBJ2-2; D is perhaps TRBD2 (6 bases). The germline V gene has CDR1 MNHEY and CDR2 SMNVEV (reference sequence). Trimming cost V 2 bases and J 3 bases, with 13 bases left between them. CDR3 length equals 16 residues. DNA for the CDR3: TGTGCCAGCAGTTTAAGAAGCGGGTGGGACACCGGGGAGCTGTTTTTT. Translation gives CASSLRSGWDTGELFF.

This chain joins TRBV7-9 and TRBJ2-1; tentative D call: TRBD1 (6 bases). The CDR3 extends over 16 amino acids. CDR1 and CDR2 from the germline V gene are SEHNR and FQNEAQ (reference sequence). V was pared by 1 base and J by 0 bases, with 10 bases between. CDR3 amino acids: CASSLGGQYSYNEQFF. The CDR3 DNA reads TGTGCCAGCAGCTTAGGGGGGCAGTACTCCTACAATGAGCAGTTCTTC.

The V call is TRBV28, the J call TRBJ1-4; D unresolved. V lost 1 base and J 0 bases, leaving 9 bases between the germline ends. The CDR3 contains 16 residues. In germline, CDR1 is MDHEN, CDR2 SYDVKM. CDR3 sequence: CASSLLGSATNEKLFF. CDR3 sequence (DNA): TGTGCCAGCAGTTTATTAGGCTCCGCAACTAATGAAAAACTGTTTTTT.

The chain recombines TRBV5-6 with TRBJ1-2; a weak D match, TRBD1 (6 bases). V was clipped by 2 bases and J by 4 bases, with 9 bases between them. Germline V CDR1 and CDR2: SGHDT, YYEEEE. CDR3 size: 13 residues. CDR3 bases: TGTGCCAGCAGCTTAACAGGGTTCTATGGCTACACCTTC. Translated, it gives CASSLTGFYGYTF.

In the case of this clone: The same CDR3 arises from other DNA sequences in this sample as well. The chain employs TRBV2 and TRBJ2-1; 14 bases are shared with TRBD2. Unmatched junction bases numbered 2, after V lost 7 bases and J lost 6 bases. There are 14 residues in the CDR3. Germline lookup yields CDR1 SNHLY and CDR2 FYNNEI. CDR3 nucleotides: TGTGCCAGCACCGGGACTAGCGGGGGCAATGAGCAGTTCTTC. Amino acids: CASTGTSGGNEQFF.

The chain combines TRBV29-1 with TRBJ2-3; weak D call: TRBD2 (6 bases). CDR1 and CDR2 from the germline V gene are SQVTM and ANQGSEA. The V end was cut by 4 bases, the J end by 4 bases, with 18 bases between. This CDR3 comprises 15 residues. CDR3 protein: CSVVPSRGSPDTQYF. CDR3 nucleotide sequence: TGCAGCGTTGTCCCCTCGCGGGGTTCTCCAGATACGCAGTATTTT.

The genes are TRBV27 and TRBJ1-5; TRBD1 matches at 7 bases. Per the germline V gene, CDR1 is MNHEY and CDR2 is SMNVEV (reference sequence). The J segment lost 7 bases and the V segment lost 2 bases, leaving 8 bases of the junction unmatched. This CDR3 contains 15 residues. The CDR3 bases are TGTGCCAGCAGTTTAACCTCAGGGGGGATCCAGCCCCAGCATTTT. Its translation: CASSLTSGGIQPQHF.

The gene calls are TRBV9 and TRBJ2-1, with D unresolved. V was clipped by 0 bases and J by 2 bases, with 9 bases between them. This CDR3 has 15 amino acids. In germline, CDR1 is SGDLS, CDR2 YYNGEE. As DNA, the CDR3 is TGTGCCAGCAGCGTAGATGTGCTACCCTACAATGAGCAGTTCTTC. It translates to CASSVDVLPYNEQFF.

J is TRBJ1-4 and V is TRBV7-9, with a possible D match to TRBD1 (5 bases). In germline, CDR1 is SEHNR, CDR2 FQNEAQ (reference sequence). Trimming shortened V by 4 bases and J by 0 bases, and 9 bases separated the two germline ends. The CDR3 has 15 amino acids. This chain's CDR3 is CASSWGRTTNEKLFF. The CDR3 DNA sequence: TGTGCCAGCAGCTGGGGACGGACAACTAATGAAAAACTGTTTTTT. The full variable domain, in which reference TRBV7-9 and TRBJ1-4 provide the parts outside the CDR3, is DTGVSQNPRHKITKRGQNVTFRCDPISEHNRLYWYRQTLGQGPEFLTYFQNEAQLEKSRLLSDRFSAERPKGSFSTLEIQRTEQGDSAMYLCASSWGRTTNEKLFFGSGTQLSVL.

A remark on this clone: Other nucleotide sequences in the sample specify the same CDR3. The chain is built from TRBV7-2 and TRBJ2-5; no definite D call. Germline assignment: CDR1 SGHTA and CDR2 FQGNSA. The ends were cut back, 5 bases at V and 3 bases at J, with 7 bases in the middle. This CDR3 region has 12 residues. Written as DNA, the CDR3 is TGTGCCAGCAGCCTTGGGAAAGAGACCCAGTACTTC. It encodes CASSLGKETQYF.

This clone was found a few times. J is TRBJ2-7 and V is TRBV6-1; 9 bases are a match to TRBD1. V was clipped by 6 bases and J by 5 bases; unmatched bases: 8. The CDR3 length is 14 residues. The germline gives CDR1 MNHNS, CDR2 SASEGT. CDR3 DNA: TGTGCCAGCAGCTTTAGGGACAGGGCCGACGAGCAGTACTTC. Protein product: CASSFRDRADEQYF.

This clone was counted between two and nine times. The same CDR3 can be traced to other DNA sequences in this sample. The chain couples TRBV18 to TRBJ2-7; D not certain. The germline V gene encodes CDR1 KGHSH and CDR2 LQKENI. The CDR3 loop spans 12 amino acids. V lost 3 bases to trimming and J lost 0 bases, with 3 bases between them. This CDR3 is CASSPSSYEQYF. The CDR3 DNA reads TGTGCCAGCTCACCGAGCTCCTACGAGCAGTACTTC.

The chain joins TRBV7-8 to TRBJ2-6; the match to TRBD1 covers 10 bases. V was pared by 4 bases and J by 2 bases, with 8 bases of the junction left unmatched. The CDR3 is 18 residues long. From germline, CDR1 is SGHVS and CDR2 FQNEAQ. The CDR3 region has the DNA TGTGCCAGCAGCTCCCCGGGACAGGGGACGCCTGGGGCCAACGTCCTGACTTTC. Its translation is CASSSPGQGTPGANVLTF. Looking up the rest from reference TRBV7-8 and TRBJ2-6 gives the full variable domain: GAGVSQSPRYKVAKRGQDVALRCDPISGHVSLFWYQQALGQGPEFLTYFQNEAQLDKSGLPSDRFFAERPEGSVSTLKIQRTQQEDSAVYLCASSSPGQGTPGANVLTFGAGSRLTVL.

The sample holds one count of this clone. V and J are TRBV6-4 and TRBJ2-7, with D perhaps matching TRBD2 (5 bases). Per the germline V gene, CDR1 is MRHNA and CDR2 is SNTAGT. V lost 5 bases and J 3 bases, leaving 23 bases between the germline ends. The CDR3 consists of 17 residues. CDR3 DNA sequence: TGTGCCAGCAGTAACACGAGGGTGCTGGTCTCAAACTACGAGCAGTACTTC. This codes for CASSNTRVLVSNYEQYF.

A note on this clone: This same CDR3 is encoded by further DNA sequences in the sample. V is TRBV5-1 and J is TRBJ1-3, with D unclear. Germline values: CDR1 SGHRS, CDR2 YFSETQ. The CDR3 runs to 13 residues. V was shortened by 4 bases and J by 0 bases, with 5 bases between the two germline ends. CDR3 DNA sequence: TGCGCCAGCAGCCCCGACTCTGGAAACACCATATATTTT. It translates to CASSPDSGNTIYF.

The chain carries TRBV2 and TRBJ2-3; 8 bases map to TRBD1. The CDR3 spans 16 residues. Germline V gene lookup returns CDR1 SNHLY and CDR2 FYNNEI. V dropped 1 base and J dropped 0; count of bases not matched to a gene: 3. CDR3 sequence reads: CASSEVGQVSTDTQYF. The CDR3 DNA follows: TGTGCCAGCAGTGAAGTGGGACAGGTTAGCACAGATACGCAGTATTTT.

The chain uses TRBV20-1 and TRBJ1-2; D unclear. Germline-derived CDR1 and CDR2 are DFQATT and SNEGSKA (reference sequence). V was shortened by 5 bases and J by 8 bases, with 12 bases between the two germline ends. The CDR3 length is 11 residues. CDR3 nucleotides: TGCAGTGCTTCCGGGGTCTGGGGCTACACCTTC. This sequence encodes CSASGVWGYTF.